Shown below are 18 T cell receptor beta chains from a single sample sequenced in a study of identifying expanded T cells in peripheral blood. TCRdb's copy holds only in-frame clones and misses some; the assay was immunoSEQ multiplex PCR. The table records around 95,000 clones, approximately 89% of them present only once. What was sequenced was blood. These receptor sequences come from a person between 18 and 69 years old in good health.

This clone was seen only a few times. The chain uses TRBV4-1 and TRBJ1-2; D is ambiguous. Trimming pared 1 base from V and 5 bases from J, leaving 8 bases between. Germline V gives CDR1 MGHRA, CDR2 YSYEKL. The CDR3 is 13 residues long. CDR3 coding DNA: TGCGCCAGCAGCCAAGGACGACTTTATGGCTACACCTTC. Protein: CASSQGRLYGYTF.

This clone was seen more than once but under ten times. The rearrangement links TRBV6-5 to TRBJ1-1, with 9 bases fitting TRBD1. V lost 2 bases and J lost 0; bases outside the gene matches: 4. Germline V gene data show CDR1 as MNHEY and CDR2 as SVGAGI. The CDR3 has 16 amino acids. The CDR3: CASSYGTGPLNTEAFF. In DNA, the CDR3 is TGTGCCAGCAGTTACGGGACAGGGCCCTTGAACACTGAAGCTTTCTTT.

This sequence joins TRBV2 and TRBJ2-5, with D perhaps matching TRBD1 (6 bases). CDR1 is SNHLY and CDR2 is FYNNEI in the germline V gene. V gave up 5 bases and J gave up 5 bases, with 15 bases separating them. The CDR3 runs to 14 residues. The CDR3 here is CASSFQGWVETQYF. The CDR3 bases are TGTGCCAGCAGTTTTCAGGGGTGGGTTGAGACCCAGTACTTC.

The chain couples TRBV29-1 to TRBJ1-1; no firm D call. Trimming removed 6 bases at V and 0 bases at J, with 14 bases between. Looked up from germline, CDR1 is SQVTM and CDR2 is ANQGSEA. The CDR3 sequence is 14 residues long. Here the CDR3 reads CSVRRQNVNTEAFF. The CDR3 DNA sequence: TGCAGCGTCCGCCGGCAGAACGTGAACACTGAAGCTTTCTTT.

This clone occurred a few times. The CDR3 loop is CASRHPDDTEAFF. CDR3 bases: TGTGCCAGCAGGCACCCCGATGACACTGAAGCTTTCTTT. The rearrangement uses TRBV14 and TRBJ1-1; D is unclear. The V end lost 6 bases, the J end lost 3 bases, and 11 bases lay between the germline ends. CDR3 length: 13 residues. In germline, CDR1 is SGHDN, CDR2 FVKESK.

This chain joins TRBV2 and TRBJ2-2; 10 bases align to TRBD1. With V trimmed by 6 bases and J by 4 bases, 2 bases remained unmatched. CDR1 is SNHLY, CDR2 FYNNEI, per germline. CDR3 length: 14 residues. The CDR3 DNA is TGTGCCAGCAGGGGACAGGGGCCCACCGGGGAGCTGTTTTTT. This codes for CASRGQGPTGELFF.

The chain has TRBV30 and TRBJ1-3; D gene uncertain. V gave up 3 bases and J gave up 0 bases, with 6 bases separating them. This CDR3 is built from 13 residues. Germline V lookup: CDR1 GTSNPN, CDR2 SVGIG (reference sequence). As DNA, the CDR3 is TGTGCCTGGAGGCTTAGCTCTGGAAACACCATATATTTT. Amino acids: CAWRLSSGNTIYF.

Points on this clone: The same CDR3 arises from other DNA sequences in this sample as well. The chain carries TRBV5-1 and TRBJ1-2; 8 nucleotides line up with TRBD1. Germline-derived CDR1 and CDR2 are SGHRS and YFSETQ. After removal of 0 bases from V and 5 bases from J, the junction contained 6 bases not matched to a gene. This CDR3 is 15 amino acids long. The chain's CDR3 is CASSLAGTGGYGYTF. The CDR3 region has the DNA TGCGCCAGCAGCTTGGCCGGGACAGGAGGTTATGGCTACACCTTC.

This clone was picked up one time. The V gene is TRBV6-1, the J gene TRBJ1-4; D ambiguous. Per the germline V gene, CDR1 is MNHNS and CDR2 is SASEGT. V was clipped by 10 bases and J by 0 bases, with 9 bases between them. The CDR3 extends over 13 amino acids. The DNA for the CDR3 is TGTGCCATCCGCGGGGCAACTAATGAAAAACTGTTTTTT. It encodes CAIRGATNEKLFF.

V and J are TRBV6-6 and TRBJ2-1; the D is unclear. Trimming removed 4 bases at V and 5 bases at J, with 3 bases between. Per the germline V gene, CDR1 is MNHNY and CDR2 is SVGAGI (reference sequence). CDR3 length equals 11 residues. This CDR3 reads CASSFNNEQFF. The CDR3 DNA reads TGTGCCAGCAGTTTTAACAATGAGCAGTTCTTC.

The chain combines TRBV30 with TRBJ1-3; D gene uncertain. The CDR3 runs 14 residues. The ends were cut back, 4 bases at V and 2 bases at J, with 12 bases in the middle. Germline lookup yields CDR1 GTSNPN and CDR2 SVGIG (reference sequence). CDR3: CAWNSKPTGNTIYF. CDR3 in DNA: TGTGCCTGGAACAGTAAACCCACTGGAAACACCATATATTTT.

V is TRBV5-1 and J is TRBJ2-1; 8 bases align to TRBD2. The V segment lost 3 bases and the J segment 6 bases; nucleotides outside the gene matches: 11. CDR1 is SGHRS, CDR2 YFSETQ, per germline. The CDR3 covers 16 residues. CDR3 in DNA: TGCGCCAGCAGCTCCTACCAGGGACTAGTGCGCAATGAGCAGTTCTTC. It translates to CASSSYQGLVRNEQFF.

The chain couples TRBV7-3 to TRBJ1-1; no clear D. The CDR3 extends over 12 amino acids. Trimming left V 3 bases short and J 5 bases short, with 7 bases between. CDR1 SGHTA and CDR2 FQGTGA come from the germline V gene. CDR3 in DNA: TGTGCCAGCAGCTTTCAGACAACTGAAGCTTTCTTT. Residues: CASSFQTTEAFF.

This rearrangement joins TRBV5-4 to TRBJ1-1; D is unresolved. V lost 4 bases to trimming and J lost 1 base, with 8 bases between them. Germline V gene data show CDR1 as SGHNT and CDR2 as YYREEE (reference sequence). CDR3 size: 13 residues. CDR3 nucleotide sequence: TGTGCCAGCAGCCCATACAAGAACACTGAAGCTTTCTTT. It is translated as CASSPYKNTEAFF.

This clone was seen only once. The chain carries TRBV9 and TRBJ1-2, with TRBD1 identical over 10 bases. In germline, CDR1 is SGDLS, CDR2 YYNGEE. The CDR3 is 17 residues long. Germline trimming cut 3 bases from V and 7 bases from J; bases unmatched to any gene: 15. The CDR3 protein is CASSASGTGALGGGYTF. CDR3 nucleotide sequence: TGTGCCAGCAGCGCCTCCGGGACAGGGGCCCTAGGGGGTGGCTACACCTTC.

CDR3 DNA: TGTGCCAGCAGCTTAGCTCGGGGCACTGAAGCTTTCTTT. Translated, it gives CASSLARGTEAFF. This chain uses TRBV11-2 with TRBJ1-1; D not resolved. The CDR3 is 13 amino acids. The V and J ends lost 1 base and 4 bases respectively, with 7 bases between them. The V gene's germline CDR1 is SGHAT and CDR2 FQNNGV. Supplemented by reference TRBV11-2 and TRBJ1-1, the full variable domain reads EAGVAQSPRYKIIEKRQSVAFWCNPISGHATLYWYQQILGQGPKLLIQFQNNGVVDDSQLPKDRFSAERLKGVDSTLKIQPAKLEDSAVYLCASSLARGTEAFFGQGTRLTVV.

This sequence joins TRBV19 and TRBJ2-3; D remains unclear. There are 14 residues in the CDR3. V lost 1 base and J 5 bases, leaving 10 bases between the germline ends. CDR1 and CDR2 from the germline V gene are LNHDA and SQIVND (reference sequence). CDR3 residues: CASSIVGDGDTQYF. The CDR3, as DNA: TGTGCCAGTAGTATAGTTGGAGATGGAGATACGCAGTATTTT.

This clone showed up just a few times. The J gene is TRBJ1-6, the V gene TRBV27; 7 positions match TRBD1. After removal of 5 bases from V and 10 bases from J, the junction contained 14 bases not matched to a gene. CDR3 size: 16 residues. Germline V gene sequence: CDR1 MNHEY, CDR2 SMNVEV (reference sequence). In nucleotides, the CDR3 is TGTGCCAGCAGTCCGCTATCGACAGGGTTACGCTCACCCCTCCACTTT. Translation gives CASSPLSTGLRSPLHF.